This T cell receptor (beta chain) was sequenced during a study of T cell responses to AZD1222 COVID-19 vaccine. Study-level results: Nearly half of spike-specific TCRs reportedly go after variant regions that carry no mutations. Spike as a whole was targeted by vaccine-associated CD4 TCRs, dominant at 160-218 and 743-854. Without day 14 samples, only post-peak T cell repertoires were studied.

A word on this clone: As yet, its antigen is unknown.

Doses given second, at about 4 or about 12 weeks, were pooled. Sequenced by immunoSEQ multiplex PCR; TCRdb stores in-frame clones only, minus some. The table includes tens of thousands of clones, 80% to 90% detected once. Between the trimmed V and J ends, which lost 2 bases and 6 bases, there was a span of 15 bases. Germline V lookup: CDR1 SGHKS, CDR2 YYEKEE (reference sequence). The CDR3 has 15 residues. The receptor's source is an adult who received the AZD1222 COVID-19 vaccine. Sequenced here: peripheral blood, sampled 28 days after the second AZD1222 dose. The chain combines TRBV5-5 with TRBJ2-1; D may be TRBD2 (6 bases). CDR3 in DNA: TGTGCCAGCAGCTTCGAACGGGAGAGGGGCAATGAGCAGTTCTTC. This gives the protein CASSFERERGNEQFF. The variable domain in full, with the rest retrieved from reference TRBV5-5 and TRBJ2-1, is DAGVTQSPTHLIKTRGQQVTLRCSPISGHKSVSWYQQVLGQGPQFIFQYYEKEERGRGNFPDRFSARQFPNYSSELNVNALLLGDSALYLCASSFERERGNEQFFGPGTRLTVL.